A selection of T cell receptor beta chains follows, all from one sample in a study of spatial heterogeneity in lung cancer. MiXCR, applied by TCRdb to the 5' RACE reads, yields one record per CDR3 protein. The sample lists 20,000 to 25,000 distinct CDR3 sequences; approximately 4.6% were seen once. The source material was PBMCs, sampled at surgery. These receptors originate from a male donor with early-stage non-small cell lung cancer. Both conserved end residues are part of each CDR3. The D gene is left open where the match is weak. For some rows the clone size is stated as once, few or many, or as a class when expanded; others skip it.

v_call	d_call	cdr3_length	clone_size	j_call	cdr3_aa	cdr3_nt
TRBV2	TRBD1	14	many	TRBJ2-3	CASSESGGPDTQYF	TGTGCCAGCAGTGAATCAGGGGGCCCAGATACGCAGTATTTT
TRBV6-5	-	15	many	TRBJ2-2	CASRLTGTNTGELFF	TGTGCCAGCAGGCTCACAGGGACGAACACCGGGGAGCTGTTTTTT
TRBV28	-	15	many	TRBJ2-3	CASSSRDLATDTQYF	TGTGCCAGCAGTTCCCGGGACCTCGCCACAGATACGCAGTATTTT
TRBV7-6	TRBD1	17	many	TRBJ2-1	CASSQIYPGQTGNEQFF	TGTGCCAGCAGCCAAATCTACCCGGGACAGACCGGAAATGAGCAGTTCTTC
TRBV6-2/TRBV6-3	TRBD2	14	many	TRBJ2-1	CASSFRLAGGEQFF	TGTGCCAGCAGTTTTAGACTAGCGGGAGGTGAGCAGTTCTTC
TRBV7-2	-	13	many	TRBJ1-5	CASSAQANQPQHF	TGTGCCAGCAGCGCACAGGCCAATCAGCCCCAGCATTTT
TRBV18	TRBD1	14	many	TRBJ2-5	CASSPTGGSETQYF	TGTGCCAGCTCACCGACAGGGGGGTCAGAGACCCAGTACTTC
TRBV28	-	16	many	TRBJ2-7	CASGQVPKSKAYEQYF	TGTGCCAGCGGCCAAGTCCCCAAGAGCAAAGCCTACGAGCAGTACTTC
TRBV10-3	TRBD2	17	many	TRBJ2-7	CAISEPGLAGVSYEQYF	TGTGCCATCAGTGAGCCGGGACTAGCGGGAGTGTCCTACGAGCAGTACTTC
TRBV20-1	TRBD2	15	many	TRBJ2-3	CSALIAGAHTDTQYF	TGCAGTGCTCTCATAGCGGGAGCCCACACAGATACGCAGTATTTT
TRBV5-1	-	14	many	TRBJ1-1	CASSSDSLNTEAFF	TGCGCCAGCAGCTCGGACAGCCTGAACACTGAAGCTTTCTTT
TRBV5-1	-	13	many	TRBJ2-7	CASSLVRSYEQYF	TGCGCCAGCAGCTTGGTTCGTTCCTACGAGCAGTACTTC
TRBV7-2	-	14	many	TRBJ1-4	CASSPRDPNEKLFF	TGTGCCAGCAGCCCAAGGGACCCGAATGAAAAACTGTTTTTT
TRBV11-2	-	17	-	TRBJ2-3	CASSPAGWRGEPNTQYF	TGTGCCAGCAGCCCGGCCGGCTGGAGGGGGGAGCCCAATACGCAGTATTTT
TRBV27	-	13	many	TRBJ2-3	CASSPASSDTQYF	TGTGCCAGCAGTCCCGCTAGCTCAGATACGCAGTATTTT
TRBV7-9	TRBD2	14	few	TRBJ2-7	CASSPAGLAYEQYF	TGTGCCAGCAGCCCCGCCGGACTAGCGTACGAGCAGTACTTC
TRBV19	-	13	few	TRBJ1-5	CASSIYRDQPQHF	TGTGCCAGTAGTATTTACAGGGATCAGCCCCAGCATTTT
TRBV2	-	14	few	TRBJ1-5	CASRYRDSGQPQHF	TGTGCCAGCAGGTACAGGGATTCTGGGCAGCCCCAGCATTTT
TRBV3-1	TRBD2	15	many	TRBJ2-3	CASSQPGGGTDTQYF	TGTGCCAGCAGCCAACCGGGGGGGGGCACAGATACGCAGTATTTT
TRBV4-3	-	15	medium-sized	TRBJ1-6	CASRFRRGSSSPLHF	TGCGCCAGCAGGTTTAGGAGGGGTTCGAGTTCACCCCTCCACTTT
TRBV20-1	TRBD1	12	many	TRBJ2-7	CSAWDRVPEQYF	TGCAGTGCTTGGGACAGGGTTCCCGAGCAGTACTTC
TRBV20-1	TRBD1	14	many	TRBJ1-2	CSAQGGRNNYGYTF	TGCAGTGCTCAGGGGGGGCGAAATAACTATGGCTACACCTTC
TRBV7-2	-	12	many	TRBJ1-4	CASSFANEKLFF	TGTGCCAGCAGCTTTGCTAATGAAAAACTGTTTTTT
TRBV28	-	14	many	TRBJ2-5	CAINRGGRAETQYF	TGTGCCATCAACCGTGGGGGGCGCGCGGAGACCCAGTACTTC
TRBV7-9	TRBD1	18	few	TRBJ2-1	CASSSRLGGQGPYNEQFF	TGTGCCAGCAGCTCCCGACTCGGAGGACAGGGGCCCTACAATGAGCAGTTCTTC
TRBV28	TRBD1	15	many	TRBJ1-2	CASSSSTGGISGYTF	TGTGCCAGCAGTTCCTCGACAGGGGGCATAAGTGGCTACACCTTC
TRBV30	-	16	many	TRBJ1-6	CAWSEFGGYNNSPLHF	TGTGCCTGGAGTGAGTTCGGCGGGTACAATAATTCACCCCTCCACTTT
TRBV28	TRBD2	15	few	TRBJ2-3	CASSLSGGRIDTQYF	TGTGCCAGCAGTTTAAGCGGGGGGCGGATAGATACGCAGTATTTT
TRBV19	TRBD2	14	many	TRBJ2-5	CASSTGLAGDGQYF	TGTGCCAGTAGTACCGGACTAGCGGGAGACGGCCAGTACTTC
TRBV27	-	13	medium-sized	TRBJ1-1	CASSYSVNTEAFF	TGTGCCAGCAGTTACTCCGTGAACACTGAAGCTTTCTTT
TRBV27	TRBD1	15	-	TRBJ2-7	CASSSAGTGAYGQYF	TGTGCCAGCAGTTCAGCCGGGACAGGGGCTTACGGGCAGTACTTC
TRBV6-1	-	16	few	TRBJ1-6	CASSVDSFSYNSPLHF	TGTGCCAGCAGTGTCGACAGCTTCTCCTATAATTCACCCCTCCACTTT
TRBV19	-	14	-	TRBJ2-7	CASSPGTSFYEQYF	TGTGCCAGTAGTCCCGGGACAAGTTTTTACGAGCAGTACTTC
TRBV19	TRBD1	17	many	TRBJ1-5	CASRYRTGGDSNQPQHF	TGTGCCAGTAGGTATCGGACAGGGGGGGATAGCAATCAGCCCCAGCATTTT
TRBV15	TRBD1	14	many	TRBJ2-7	CATSRGQGADEQYF	TGTGCCACCAGCAGAGGACAGGGGGCCGACGAGCAGTACTTC
TRBV12-3/TRBV12-4	-	17	many	TRBJ2-4	CASSPFLQLAAKNIQYF	TGTGCCAGCAGCCCCTTTTTACAACTCGCCGCGAAAAACATTCAGTACTTC
TRBV7-9	-	14	many	TRBJ1-5	CASTNGQYNQPQHF	TGTGCCAGCACCAACGGACAGTACAATCAGCCCCAGCATTTT
TRBV7-3	-	15	many	TRBJ2-1	CASRLQSLVGHPRIF	TGTGCCAGCAGGTTACAGTCTTTGGTTGGACACCCCCGGATCTTC
TRBV6-4	TRBD1	14	-	TRBJ1-1	CASSDRQGSTEAFF	TGTGCCAGCAGTGACAGACAGGGTAGCACTGAAGCTTTCTTT
TRBV30	TRBD2	17	-	TRBJ2-7	CAWSVPPRLARTYEQYF	TGTGCCTGGAGTGTACCCCCTAGACTAGCGCGGACCTACGAGCAGTACTTC
TRBV3-1	-	13	many	TRBJ1-2	CASSHRDGYGYTF	TGTGCCAGCAGCCATCGGGACGGCTATGGCTACACCTTC
TRBV6-6	-	10	many	TRBJ1-5	CASNDQPQHF	TGTGCCAGCAACGATCAGCCCCAGCATTTT
TRBV27	TRBD1	13	many	TRBJ1-1	CASSLKRQGDAFF	TGTGCCAGCAGTTTAAAAAGACAGGGGGATGCTTTCTTT
TRBV24-1	TRBD2	15	many	TRBJ2-3	CATSALGGIPDTQYF	TGTGCCACCAGTGCCTTGGGAGGGATCCCAGATACGCAGTATTTT
TRBV12-3/TRBV12-4	TRBD2	16	many	TRBJ2-3	CASSLDSGVNTDTQYF	TGTGCCAGCAGTTTAGATAGCGGGGTGAACACAGATACGCAGTATTTT
TRBV5-4	-	15	many	TRBJ1-1	CASSWAGLGGTEAFF	TGTGCCAGCAGCTGGGCAGGACTCGGGGGCACTGAAGCTTTCTTT